This TCR beta chain was recovered during a study of neurological immune-mediated disorders. The CDR3 is 15 residues long. CDR1 is SSHAT, CDR2 FNYEAQ, per germline (reference sequence). Trimming cost V 5 bases and J 1 base; bases outside gene matches: 8. One entry per CDR3 protein results from TCRdb running MiXCR on the 5' RACE reads. The sample shows some 24,000 distinct CDR3 sequences, around an eighth of them seen only once. This clonotype was found many times. The sequenced material came from PBMCs. This clonotype originated in a woman aged 40 to 55 with HTLV-1-associated myelopathy (HAM/TSP). V and J are TRBV7-7 and TRBJ2-7, with TRBD1 identical over 7 bases. CDR3 sequence: CASSLPGTVSYEQYV. For the CDR3, the DNA is TGTGCCAGCAGCCTTCCAGGGACAGTTTCCTACGAGCAGTACGTC.